The entry that follows covers one T cell receptor beta chain sequence. Its antigen is unidentified. This table comes from immunoSEQ multiplex PCR, and its TCRdb copy is limited to in-frame clones, with some not included. The sample includes under 550,000 clones, 80% to 95% of them seen just once. The CDR3 totals 12 residues. CDR1 is MNHEY and CDR2 is SVGEGT in the germline V gene. Between the trimmed V and J ends, which lost 2 bases and 11 bases, there was a span of 11 bases. Treatment of the sample: roughly 20 received Ad26.COV2.S at low or high dose, single or two shots; about 5 received placebo; per-sample allocation not given. Day 63 after the first vaccine or placebo injection was the time point for sampling. This adult donor, from Boston, was 18-55 years old. This record comes from a study of Ad26.COV2.S vaccination and SARS-CoV-2 variants. The overall study: Doses of Ad26.COV2.S were injected into muscle once or twice, 56 days apart.

General study points: Analytic work on TCR breadth and depth might have understated the full extent of total T cell responses. Compared with placebo recipients, vaccine recipients had higher spike-specific TCR breadth.

This chain connects TRBV6-2 or TRBV6-3 to TRBJ2-3, with D possibly matching TRBD2 (5 bases). The clonotype was recovered from a person between 18 and 60 years old who received the Ad26.COV2.S COVID-19 vaccine or a placebo. This material consisted of peripheral blood, taken in a trial of Ad26.COV2.S vaccine versus placebo. CDR3 nucleotides: TGTGCCAGCAGTTACCTCCCCGAGGGGCAGTATTTT. Its translation: CASSYLPEGQYF.